What follows describes a single T cell receptor beta chain. With a J-beta primer mix and a sample-barcoded 5' primer, a second PCR ran about 6 to 11 cycles. TCRdb reprocessed the 5' RACE reads via MiXCR and lists one record per CDR3 protein. The sample lists around 1,000,000 distinct CDR3 sequences; almost 25% were seen once. Trimming shortened V by 5 bases and J by 4 bases, and 15 bases separated the two germline ends. The CDR3 is 16 residues long. The germline V gene has CDR1 SEHNR and CDR2 FQNEAQ (reference sequence). These data are taken from a study of blood T cells in healthy people across ages. These data also formed part of another study, on T cells of mothers and their children.

This chain links TRBV7-9 with TRBJ1-6; possible D gene TRBD1, 5 bases. The sample comprised blood. This clonotype was sampled from a girl aged 2-9 years in good health. The CDR3 loop reads CASSLRDGVYNSPLHF. The CDR3 DNA sequence: TGTGCCAGCAGCCTCCGGGACGGAGTGTATAATTCACCCCTCCACTTT.